The rows below give T cell receptor beta chains drawn from one sample of a study of OX40 agonist ivuxolimab in advanced cancers. The protocol was immunoSEQ multiplex PCR, while the TCRdb copy is restricted to in-frame clones and leaves out a portion. The repertoire consists of fewer than 85,000 clones, with roughly 85% occurring once and the leading ten covering approximately 2%. Sequences were derived from CD4+ or CD8+ T cells sorted from blood, sampled in a trial of the OX40 agonist ivuxolimab. The receptors originated from an adult with an advanced solid tumor such as melanoma, head and neck, liver or kidney cancer. CDR3s include the opening cysteine and the closing phenylalanine or tryptophan. Each record gives: V gene, D gene, J gene, clone size, CDR3 protein, CDR3 DNA. The D gene is left open where the match is weak. Clone sizes are given selectively: once, few, many, or a class where the clone is expanded.

TRBV7-9,TRBD1,TRBJ2-5,NA,CASSPGTGGRKTQYF,TGTGCCAGCAGCCCCGGGACAGGGGGAAGGAAGACCCAGTACTTC
TRBV5-5,NA,TRBJ1-4,NA,CASSQDSFNEKLFF,TGTGCCAGCAGCCAGGACAGTTTTAATGAAAAACTGTTTTTT
TRBV27,TRBD2,TRBJ2-3,NA,CARQRGPSTDTQYF,TGTGCCCGCCAGCGGGGGCCTAGCACAGATACGCAGTATTTT
TRBV28,TRBD2,TRBJ2-2,NA,CASSPTSGTDIGELFF,TGTGCCAGCAGTCCTACTAGCGGGACGGATATCGGGGAGCTGTTTTTT
TRBV7-8,NA,TRBJ1-1,NA,CASSLGSEAFF,TGTGCCAGCAGCCTCGGCTCTGAAGCTTTCTTT
TRBV10-3,NA,TRBJ2-5,NA,CAISEAGLGETQYF,TGTGCCATCAGTGAGGCGGGTCTGGGCGAGACCCAGTACTTC
TRBV5-1,NA,TRBJ1-1,NA,CASSPSGRLTLNTEAFF,TGCGCCAGCAGCCCATCGGGCCGTCTAACGCTGAACACTGAAGCTTTCTTT
TRBV6-4,NA,TRBJ1-2,NA,CASSPLAASNYGYTF,TGTGCCAGCAGTCCCCTGGCAGCCTCTAACTATGGCTACACCTTC
TRBV28,NA,TRBJ2-7,NA,CASSLTWQQYF,TGTGCCAGCAGTTTGACTTGGCAGCAGTACTTC
TRBV5-6,NA,TRBJ1-5,NA,CASSRAAGRQPQHF,TGTGCCAGCAGCCGGGCGGCAGGCCGACAGCCCCAGCATTTT
TRBV9,NA,TRBJ2-5,NA,CASSVLGHPQETQYF,TGTGCCAGCAGCGTCCTCGGACACCCTCAAGAGACCCAGTACTTC
TRBV5-1,TRBD2,TRBJ2-1,NA,CASSERTSGSYNEQFF,TGCGCCAGCAGCGAACGGACTAGCGGGAGTTACAATGAGCAGTTCTTC
TRBV6-1,NA,TRBJ2-3,NA,CASSFGSTDTQYF,TGTGCCAGCAGTTTCGGGAGCACAGATACGCAGTATTTT
TRBV28,TRBD1,TRBJ2-7,NA,CASRRQGGEQYF,TGTGCCAGCAGAAGACAGGGGGGCGAGCAGTACTTC
TRBV7-6,NA,TRBJ2-7,NA,CASSLFFQGGEQYF,TGTGCCAGCAGCTTATTTTTTCAGGGAGGCGAGCAGTACTTC
TRBV6-1,TRBD2,TRBJ2-1,NA,CASTAELAMYNEQFF,TGTGCCAGCACGGCGGAACTAGCGATGTACAATGAGCAGTTCTTC
TRBV28,TRBD2,TRBJ2-1,NA,CASTQLAGSNEQFF,TGTGCCAGCACGCAACTAGCGGGCAGCAATGAGCAGTTCTTC
TRBV2,NA,TRBJ1-1,NA,CASRDGDGFTEAFF,TGTGCCAGCAGGGATGGGGACGGATTCACTGAAGCTTTCTTT
TRBV9,TRBD2,TRBJ2-5,NA,CASSGFSGGALQETQYF,TGTGCCAGCAGCGGGTTTAGCGGGGGGGCCCTCCAAGAGACCCAGTACTTC
TRBV5-1,NA,TRBJ1-3,NA,CASSLSLRGSGNTIYF,TGCGCCAGCAGCTTATCCCTTCGGGGATCTGGAAACACCATATATTTT
TRBV7-8,NA,TRBJ1-6,NA,CASSFDNSPLHF,TGTGCCAGCAGCTTTGATAATTCACCCCTCCACTTT
TRBV4-3,TRBD1,TRBJ1-2,once,CASSQEDRVIGYTF,TGCGCCAGCAGCCAAGAGGACAGGGTGATTGGCTACACCTTC
TRBV5-5,NA,TRBJ1-4,NA,CASSLEVATNEKLFF,TGTGCCAGCAGCTTGGAAGTTGCAACTAATGAAAAACTGTTTTTT
TRBV4-2,NA,TRBJ2-1,NA,CASSQDLRANNEQFF,TGTGCCAGCAGCCAAGATCTGCGGGCCAACAATGAGCAGTTCTTC
TRBV9,TRBD1,TRBJ2-7,NA,CASSVGDRGLDEQYF,TGTGCCAGCAGCGTAGGGGACAGGGGGCTCGACGAGCAGTACTTC
TRBV28,TRBD1,TRBJ1-2,NA,CAITTGSYGYTF,TGTGCCATCACGACAGGGAGCTATGGCTACACCTTC
TRBV7-3,NA,TRBJ2-1,NA,CASSPNTRNEQFF,TGTGCCAGCAGCCCCAACACTAGGAATGAGCAGTTCTTC
TRBV19,TRBD2,TRBJ2-1,NA,CASTGLAGGPGEQFF,TGTGCCAGTACGGGACTAGCGGGAGGGCCAGGGGAGCAGTTCTTC
TRBV11-2,NA,TRBJ1-1,NA,CASSLVAQINTEAFF,TGTGCCAGCAGCTTAGTAGCCCAAATTAACACTGAAGCTTTCTTT
TRBV28,TRBD1,TRBJ1-5,NA,CASSPRDRVFSNQPQHF,TGTGCCAGCAGTCCCCGGGACAGGGTGTTTAGCAATCAGCCCCAGCATTTT
TRBV13,NA,TRBJ2-5,NA,CASSFSVQETQYF,TGTGCCAGCAGCTTCTCGGTACAAGAGACCCAGTACTTC